By sample share, the clone carrying this T cell receptor (beta chain) is medium-sized. Its antigen remains unidentified. The germline V gene encodes CDR1 MNHEY and CDR2 SVGEGT. The CDR3 runs to 16 residues. The V and J ends lost 0 bases and 1 base respectively, with 11 bases between them. The template was genomic DNA from peripheral blood, not RNA. TRB rearrangements spanning V, D and J were amplified using mixed TRB-A/B primers. TCRdb independently ran MiXCR on the multiplex PCR reads; one entry per CDR3 protein. The profile shows 10,000 to 15,000 distinct CDR3 sequences, 25% to 30% of them singletons. This sample was included in a study of T cell repertoires in aging, cancer and after chemotherapy. Study findings and constraints: In each cancer cohort, median generation probability increased across chemotherapy, suggesting thymic output rebounded.

Sample: blood. The receptor was isolated from a human donor with a blood cancer. V gene TRBV6-2 or TRBV6-3 combines with J gene TRBJ2-3, with D tentatively TRBD1 (6 bases). CDR3 residues: CASSYSTGAGTDTQYF. CDR3 DNA sequence: TGTGCCAGCAGTTACTCGACAGGAGCAGGCACAGATACGCAGTATTTT.